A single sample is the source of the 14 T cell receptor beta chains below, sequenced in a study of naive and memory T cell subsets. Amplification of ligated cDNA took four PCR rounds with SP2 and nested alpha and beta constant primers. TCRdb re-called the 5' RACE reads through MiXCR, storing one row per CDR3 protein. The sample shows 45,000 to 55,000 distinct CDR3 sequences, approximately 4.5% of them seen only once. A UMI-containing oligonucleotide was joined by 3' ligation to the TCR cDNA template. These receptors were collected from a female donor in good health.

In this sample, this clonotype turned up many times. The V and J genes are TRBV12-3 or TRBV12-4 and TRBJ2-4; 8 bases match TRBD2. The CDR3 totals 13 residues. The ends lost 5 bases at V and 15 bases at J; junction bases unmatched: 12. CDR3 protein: CASSPGPSGSGYF. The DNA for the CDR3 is TGTGCCAGCAGTCCCGGCCCCAGCGGGAGCGGGTACTTC.

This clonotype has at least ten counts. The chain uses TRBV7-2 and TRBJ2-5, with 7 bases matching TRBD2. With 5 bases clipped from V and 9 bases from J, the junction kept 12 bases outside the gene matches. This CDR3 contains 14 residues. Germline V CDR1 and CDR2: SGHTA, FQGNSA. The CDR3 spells CASSTPGLWASQYF. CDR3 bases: TGTGCCAGCAGCACTCCGGGACTATGGGCGTCCCAGTACTTC.

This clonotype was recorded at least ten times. The CDR3 nucleotides read TGCAGTGCTAGAGATGGGAGGGGGGGGGTAAACTATGGCTACACCTTC. Its translation: CSARDGRGGVNYGYTF. The genes are TRBV20-1 and TRBJ1-2; D may be TRBD1 (6 bases). The CDR3 has 16 residues. Germline values: CDR1 DFQATT, CDR2 SNEGSKA (reference sequence). The V end lost 0 bases, the J end lost 2 bases, and 16 bases lay between the germline ends.

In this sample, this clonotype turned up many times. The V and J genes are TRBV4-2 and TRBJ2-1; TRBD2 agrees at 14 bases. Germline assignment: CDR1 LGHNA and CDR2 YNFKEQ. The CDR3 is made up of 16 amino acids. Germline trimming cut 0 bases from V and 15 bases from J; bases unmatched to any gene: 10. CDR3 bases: TGTGCCAGCAGCCAAGATTGGGGACTAGCGGGAGAGGGCCCGTTCTTC. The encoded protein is CASSQDWGLAGEGPFF.

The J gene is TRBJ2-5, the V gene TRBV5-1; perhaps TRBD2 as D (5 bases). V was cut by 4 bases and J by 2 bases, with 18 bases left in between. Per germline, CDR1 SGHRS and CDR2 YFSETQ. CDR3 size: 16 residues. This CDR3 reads CASSNGLTVRQETQYF. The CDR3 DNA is TGCGCCAGCAGCAACGGACTCACCGTGCGGCAAGAGACCCAGTACTTC.

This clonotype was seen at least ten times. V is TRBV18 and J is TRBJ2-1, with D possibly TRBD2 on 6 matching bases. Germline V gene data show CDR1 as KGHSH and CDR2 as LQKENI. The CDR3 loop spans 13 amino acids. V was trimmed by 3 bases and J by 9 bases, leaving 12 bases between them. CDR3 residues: CASSPGTRGEQFF. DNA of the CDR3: TGTGCCAGCTCACCCGGGACTCGGGGTGAGCAGTTCTTC.

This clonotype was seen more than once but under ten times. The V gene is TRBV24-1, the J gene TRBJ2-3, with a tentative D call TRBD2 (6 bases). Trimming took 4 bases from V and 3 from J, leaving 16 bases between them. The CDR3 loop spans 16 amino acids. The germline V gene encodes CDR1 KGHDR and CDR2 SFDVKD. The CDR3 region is CATSDQGGPETDTQYF. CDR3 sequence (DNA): TGTGCCACCAGTGACCAAGGAGGGCCAGAGACAGATACGCAGTATTTT.

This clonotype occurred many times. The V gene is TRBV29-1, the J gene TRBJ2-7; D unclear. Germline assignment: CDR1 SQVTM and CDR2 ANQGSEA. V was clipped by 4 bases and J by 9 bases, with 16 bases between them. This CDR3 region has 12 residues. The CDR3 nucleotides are TGCAGCGTTGTTTCAGGTCTCCACGGGCAGTACTTC. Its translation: CSVVSGLHGQYF.

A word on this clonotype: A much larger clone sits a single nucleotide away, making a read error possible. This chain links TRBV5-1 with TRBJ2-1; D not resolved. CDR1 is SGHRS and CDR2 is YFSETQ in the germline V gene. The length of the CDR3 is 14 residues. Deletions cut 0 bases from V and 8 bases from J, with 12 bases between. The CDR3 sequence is CASSLAVGRDEQFF. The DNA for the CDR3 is TGCGCCAGCAGCTTGGCCGTGGGTAGGGATGAGCAGTTCTTC.

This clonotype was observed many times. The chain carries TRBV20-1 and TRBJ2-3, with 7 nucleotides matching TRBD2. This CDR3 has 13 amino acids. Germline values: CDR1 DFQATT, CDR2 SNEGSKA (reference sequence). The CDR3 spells CRAYGAGRDGQYF. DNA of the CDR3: TGCAGGGCCTACGGAGCGGGACGCGATGGGCAGTATTTT.

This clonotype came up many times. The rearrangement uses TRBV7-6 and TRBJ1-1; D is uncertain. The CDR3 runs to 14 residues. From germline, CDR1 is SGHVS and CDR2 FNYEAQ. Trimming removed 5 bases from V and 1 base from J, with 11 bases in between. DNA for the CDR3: TGTGCCAGCAGCATCATGTGGGGGAACACTGAAGCTTTCTTT. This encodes CASSIMWGNTEAFF.

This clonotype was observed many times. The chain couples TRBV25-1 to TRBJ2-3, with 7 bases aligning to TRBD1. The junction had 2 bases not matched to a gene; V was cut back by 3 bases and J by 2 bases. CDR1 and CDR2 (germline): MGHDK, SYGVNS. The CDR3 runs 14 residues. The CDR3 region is CASSEGQSTDTQYF. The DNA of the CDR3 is TGTGCCAGCAGTGAGGGACAGTCCACAGATACGCAGTATTTT.

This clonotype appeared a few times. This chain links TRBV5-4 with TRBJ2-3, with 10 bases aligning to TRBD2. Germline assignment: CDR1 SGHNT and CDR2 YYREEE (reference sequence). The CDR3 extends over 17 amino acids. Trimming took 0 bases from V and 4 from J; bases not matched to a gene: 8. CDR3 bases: TGTGCCAGCAGCTTGGCGGCTAGCGGGAGAAAGTCAGATACGCAGTATTTT. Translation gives CASSLAASGRKSDTQYF.

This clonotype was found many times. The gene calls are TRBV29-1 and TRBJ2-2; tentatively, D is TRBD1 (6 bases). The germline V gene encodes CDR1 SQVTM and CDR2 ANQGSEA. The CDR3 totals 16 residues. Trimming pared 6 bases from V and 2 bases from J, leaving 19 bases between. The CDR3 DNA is TGCAGCGTGACAAAGGCAGGGGTTAGAAACACCGGGGAGCTGTTTTTT. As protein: CSVTKAGVRNTGELFF.